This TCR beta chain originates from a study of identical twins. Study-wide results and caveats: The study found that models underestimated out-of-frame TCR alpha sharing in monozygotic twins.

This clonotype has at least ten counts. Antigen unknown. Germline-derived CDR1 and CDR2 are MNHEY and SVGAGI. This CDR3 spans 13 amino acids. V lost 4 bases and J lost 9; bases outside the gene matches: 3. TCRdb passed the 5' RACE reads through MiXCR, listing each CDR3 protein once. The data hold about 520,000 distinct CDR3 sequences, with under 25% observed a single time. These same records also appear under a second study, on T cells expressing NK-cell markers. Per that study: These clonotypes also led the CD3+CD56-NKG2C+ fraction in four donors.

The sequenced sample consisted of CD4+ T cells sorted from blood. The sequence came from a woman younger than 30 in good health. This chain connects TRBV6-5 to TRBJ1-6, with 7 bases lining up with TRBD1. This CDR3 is CASSLQGSSPLHF. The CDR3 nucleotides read TGTGCCAGCAGTTTACAGGGGAGTTCACCCCTCCACTTT.